The 9 T cell receptor beta chains listed next were all sequenced from one sample in a study of beta chain features in type 1 diabetes. These receptors have no known antigen. Whole-study findings and limits: Among patients with Type 1 diabetes, TCRB CDR3s were moderately but significantly shorter in every one of the four CD4+ subsets.

The study reverse transcribed the entire isolated RNA, so it sequenced expressed TCRB transcripts. This table comes from immunoSEQ multiplex PCR, and its TCRdb copy is limited to in-frame clones, with some not included. This sample yields some 640,000 clones, of which around 15% are seen a single time; 0.04% belongs to the top ten. The sample consisted of naive CD4+ T cells from blood. All receptors come from a man younger than 35 with type 1 diabetes.

V is TRBV28 and J is TRBJ1-2, with TRBD1 matching 9 bases. J lost 8 bases, V lost 5 bases, and 6 bases had no gene match. This CDR3 spans 13 amino acids. The germline CDR1 and CDR2 sequences are MDHEN and SYDVKM. DNA for the CDR3: TGTGCCAGCAGTCCCGGGACAGGGAGCGGCTACACCTTC. This codes for CASSPGTGSGYTF.

The chain is built from TRBV7-2 and TRBJ2-5; TRBD1 matches at 8 bases. The CDR3 covers 16 residues. Germline CDR1 reads SGHTA; CDR2 reads FQGNSA. Trimming cost V 2 bases and J 5 bases; bases outside gene matches: 10. The CDR3 region has the DNA TGTGCCAGCAGCTTAATGGACAGGACAGGGTTGGAGACCCAGTACTTC. It translates to CASSLMDRTGLETQYF. Combining the CDR3 with reference TRBV7-2 and TRBJ2-5 gives the whole variable domain GAGVSQSPSNKVTEKGKDVELRCDPISGHTALYWYRQSLGQGLEFLIYFQGNSAPDKSGLPSDRFSAERTGGSVSTLTIQRTQQEDSAVYLCASSLMDRTGLETQYFGPGTRLLVL.

This clone turned up a few times. The chain has TRBV7-2 and TRBJ2-7; possibly TRBD2 for D (5 bases). Germline CDR1 reads SGHTA; CDR2 reads FQGNSA. The V and J ends lost 7 bases and 7 bases respectively, with 23 bases between them. CDR3 size: 15 residues. The CDR3 region has the DNA TGTGCCAGCAAACTTATTAGCGCAAGTACCAGGGAGCAGTACTTC. It yields the protein CASKLISASTREQYF.

This chain links TRBV28 with TRBJ1-1, with 11 positions matching TRBD1. The junction had 11 bases not matched to a gene; V was cut back by 6 bases and J by 5 bases. The germline V gene encodes CDR1 MDHEN and CDR2 SYDVKM. There are 16 residues in the CDR3. In DNA, the CDR3 is TGTGCCAGCAGGAGGGACAGGGGGATGGGGTGGACTGAAGCTTTCTTT. As protein: CASRRDRGMGWTEAFF.

The CDR3 sequence is CASSGEGATGELFF. Written as DNA, the CDR3 is TGTGCCAGCAGCGGGGAAGGGGCCACCGGGGAGCTGTTTTTT. The J gene is TRBJ2-2, the V gene TRBV2; possibly TRBD1 or TRBD2 for D (5 bases each). Deletions cut 6 bases from V and 4 bases from J, with 12 bases between. Looked up from germline, CDR1 is SNHLY and CDR2 is FYNNEI. The CDR3 extends over 14 amino acids.

This clone was seen a handful of times. V is TRBV2 and J is TRBJ2-1; the match to TRBD2 covers 10 bases. The length of the CDR3 is 15 residues. Germline assignment: CDR1 SNHLY and CDR2 FYNNEI. J was trimmed by 7 bases and V by 5 bases; bases with no gene match: 8. The CDR3 protein is CASSTTSGPLNEQFF. The CDR3 nucleotides read TGTGCCAGCAGTACGACTAGCGGGCCCTTAAATGAGCAGTTCTTC.

The chain couples TRBV29-1 to TRBJ2-2, with no clear D. In germline, CDR1 is SQVTM, CDR2 ANQGSEA. The ends were cut back, 3 bases at V and 0 bases at J, with 5 bases in the middle. CDR3 size: 13 residues. The CDR3 sequence: CSVESPNTGELFF. The CDR3 bases are TGCAGCGTTGAGAGCCCGAACACCGGGGAGCTGTTTTTT.

As for this clone: The sample contains more than one DNA sequence encoding this CDR3. The chain combines TRBV5-1 with TRBJ2-5; D is unclear. V lost 2 bases and J lost 1, with 3 bases in between. The CDR3 is 12 amino acids. Per the germline V gene, CDR1 is SGHRS and CDR2 is YFSETQ. CDR3 in amino acids: CASSLTQETQYF. CDR3 coding DNA: TGCGCCAGCAGCTTAACCCAAGAGACCCAGTACTTC.

This clone has more than one count but fewer than ten. The sample holds other DNA sequences that translate to the same CDR3. The chain recombines TRBV9 with TRBJ1-2; 8 bases agree with TRBD1. The V gene end was trimmed by 0 bases and the J gene end by 3 bases; junction bases not matched to a gene: 1. CDR3 length: 14 residues. The germline gives CDR1 SGDLS, CDR2 YYNGEE. CDR3 DNA: TGTGCCAGCAGCGTAGCAGGGGGCGACTATGGCTACACCTTC. This codes for CASSVAGGDYGYTF.